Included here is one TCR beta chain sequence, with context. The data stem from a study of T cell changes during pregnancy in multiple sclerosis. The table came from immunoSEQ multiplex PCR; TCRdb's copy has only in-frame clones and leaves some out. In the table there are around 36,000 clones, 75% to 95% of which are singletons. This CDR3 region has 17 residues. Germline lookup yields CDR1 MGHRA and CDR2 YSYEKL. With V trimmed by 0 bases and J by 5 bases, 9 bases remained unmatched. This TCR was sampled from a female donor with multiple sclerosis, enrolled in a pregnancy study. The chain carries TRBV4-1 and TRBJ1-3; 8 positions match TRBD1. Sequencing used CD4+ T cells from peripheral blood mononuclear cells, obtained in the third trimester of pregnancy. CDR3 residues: CASSQDRPGGTRNTIYF. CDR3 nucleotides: TGCGCCAGCAGCCAAGATAGGCCAGGGGGCACAAGAAACACCATATATTTT.